The TCR beta chain described here comes from a study of blood T cells in healthy people across ages. CDR1 is SGHNT, CDR2 YYREEE, per germline (reference sequence). The CDR3 totals 16 residues. V gave up 0 bases and J gave up 5 bases; unmatched junction bases: 6. Sample-barcoded 5' priming and a J-beta primer mix drove a second PCR of roughly 6 to 12 cycles. TCRdb independently ran MiXCR on the 5' RACE reads; one entry per CDR3 protein. Among some 760,000 distinct CDR3 sequences listed, around 25% were seen once. This clonotype was observed a few times. Total RNA, at least 5 micrograms per sample, came from PBMCs. The same data also contributed to another study, on T cells of mothers and their children.

The chain recombines TRBV5-4 with TRBJ2-1; TRBD2 aligns across 9 bases. This clonotype was obtained from a boy younger than 18 in good health. The sample was blood. CDR3 amino acids: CASSLGGPSGDNEQFF. Written as DNA, the CDR3 is TGTGCCAGCAGCTTGGGAGGGCCTAGCGGGGACAATGAGCAGTTCTTC. Complete variable domain (other parts from reference TRBV5-4 and TRBJ2-1): ETGVTQSPTHLIKTRGQQVTLRCSSQSGHNTVSWYQQALGQGPQFIFQYYREEENGRGNFPPRFSGLQFPNYSSELNVNALELDDSALYLCASSLGGPSGDNEQFFGPGTRLTVL.